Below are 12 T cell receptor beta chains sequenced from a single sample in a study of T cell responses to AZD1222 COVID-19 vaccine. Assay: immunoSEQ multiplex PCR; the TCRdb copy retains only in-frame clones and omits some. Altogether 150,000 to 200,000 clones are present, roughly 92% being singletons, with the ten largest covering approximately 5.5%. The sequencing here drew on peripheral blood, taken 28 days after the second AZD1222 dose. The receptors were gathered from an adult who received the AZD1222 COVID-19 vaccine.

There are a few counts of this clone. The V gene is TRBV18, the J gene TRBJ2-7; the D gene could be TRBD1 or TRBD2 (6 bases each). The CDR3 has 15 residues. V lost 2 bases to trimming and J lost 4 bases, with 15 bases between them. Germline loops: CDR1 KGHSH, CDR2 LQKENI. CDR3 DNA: TGTGCCAGCTCACCATTACCGGAGGGGGGTTACGAGCAGTACTTC. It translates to CASSPLPEGGYEQYF. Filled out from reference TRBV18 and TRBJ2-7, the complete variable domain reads NAGVMQNPRHLVRRRGQEARLRCSPMKGHSHVYWYRQLPEEGLKFMVYLQKENIIDESGMPKERFSAEFPKEGPSILRIQQVVRGDSAAYFCASSPLPEGGYEQYFGPGTRLTVT.

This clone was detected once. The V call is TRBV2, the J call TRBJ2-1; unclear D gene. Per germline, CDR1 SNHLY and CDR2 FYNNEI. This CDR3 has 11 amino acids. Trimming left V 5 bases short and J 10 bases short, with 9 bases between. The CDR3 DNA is TGTGCCAGCAGTTCGGTCTTAGAGCAGTTCTTC. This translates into CASSSVLEQFF.

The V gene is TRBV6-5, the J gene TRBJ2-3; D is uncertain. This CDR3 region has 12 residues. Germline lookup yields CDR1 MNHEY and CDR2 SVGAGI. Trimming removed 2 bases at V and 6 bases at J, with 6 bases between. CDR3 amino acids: CASSYNGDTQYF. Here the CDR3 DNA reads TGTGCCAGCAGTTACAACGGGGATACGCAGTATTTT.

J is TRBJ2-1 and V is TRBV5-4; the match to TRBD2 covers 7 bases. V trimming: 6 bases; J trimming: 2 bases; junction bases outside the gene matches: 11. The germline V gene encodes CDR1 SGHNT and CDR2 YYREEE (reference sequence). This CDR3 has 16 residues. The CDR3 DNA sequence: TGTGCCAGCACCCTGGCGGGGAGCGGGACCTACAATGAGCAGTTCTTC. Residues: CASTLAGSGTYNEQFF.

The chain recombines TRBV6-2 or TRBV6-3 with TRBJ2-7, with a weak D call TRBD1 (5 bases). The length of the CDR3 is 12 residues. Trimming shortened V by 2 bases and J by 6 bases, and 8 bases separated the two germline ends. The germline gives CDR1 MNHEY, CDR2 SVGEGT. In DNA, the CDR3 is TGTGCCAGCAGTTACGTCCAGGGCGAGCAGTACTTC. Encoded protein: CASSYVQGEQYF.

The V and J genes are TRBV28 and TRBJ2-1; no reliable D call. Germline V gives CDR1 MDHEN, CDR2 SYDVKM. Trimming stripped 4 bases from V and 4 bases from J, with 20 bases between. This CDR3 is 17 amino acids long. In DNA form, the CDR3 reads TGTGCCAGCAGTTCCCCCGGTCCTCTGCGCCTTTACAATGAGCAGTTCTTC. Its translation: CASSSPGPLRLYNEQFF.

CDR3 residues: CASSLAGGSYNEQFF. CDR3 bases: TGTGCCAGTAGTTTAGCGGGAGGGAGCTACAATGAGCAGTTCTTC. This chain connects TRBV19 to TRBJ2-1; TRBD2 matches at 11 bases. V lost 5 bases, J lost 3 bases, and 3 bases stayed unmatched. Germline CDR1 LNHDA, CDR2 SQIVND (reference sequence). This CDR3 spans 15 amino acids.

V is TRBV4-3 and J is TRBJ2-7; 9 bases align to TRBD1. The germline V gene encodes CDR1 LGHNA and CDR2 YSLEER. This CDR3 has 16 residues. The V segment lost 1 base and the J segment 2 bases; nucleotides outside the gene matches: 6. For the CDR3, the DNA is TGCGCCAGCAGCCAAGTTTGGACAGGGGAAACCTACGAGCAGTACTTC. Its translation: CASSQVWTGETYEQYF.

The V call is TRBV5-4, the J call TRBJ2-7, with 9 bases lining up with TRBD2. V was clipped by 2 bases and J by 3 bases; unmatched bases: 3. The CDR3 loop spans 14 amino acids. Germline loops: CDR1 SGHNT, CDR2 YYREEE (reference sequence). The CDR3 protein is CASSFSGSRYEQYF. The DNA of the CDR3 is TGTGCCAGCAGCTTTAGCGGGAGTCGCTACGAGCAGTACTTC.

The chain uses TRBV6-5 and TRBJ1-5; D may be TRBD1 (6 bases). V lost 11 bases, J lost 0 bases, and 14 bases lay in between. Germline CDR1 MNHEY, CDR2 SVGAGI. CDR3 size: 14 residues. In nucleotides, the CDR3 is TGTGCCTGCCGGGGGCCTTATAGCAATCAGCCCCAGCATTTT. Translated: CACRGPYSNQPQHF.

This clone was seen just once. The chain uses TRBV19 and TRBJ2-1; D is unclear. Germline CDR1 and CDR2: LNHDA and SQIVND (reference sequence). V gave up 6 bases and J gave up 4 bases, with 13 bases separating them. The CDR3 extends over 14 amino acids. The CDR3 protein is CASRPPGIYNEQFF. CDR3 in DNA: TGTGCCAGTAGGCCTCCGGGCATATACAATGAGCAGTTCTTC. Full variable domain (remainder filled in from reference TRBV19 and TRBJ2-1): DGGITQSPKYLFRKEGQNVTLSCEQNLNHDAMYWYRQDPGQGLRLIYYSQIVNDFQKGDIAEGYSVSREKKESFPLTVTSAQKNPTAFYLCASRPPGIYNEQFFGPGTRLTVL.

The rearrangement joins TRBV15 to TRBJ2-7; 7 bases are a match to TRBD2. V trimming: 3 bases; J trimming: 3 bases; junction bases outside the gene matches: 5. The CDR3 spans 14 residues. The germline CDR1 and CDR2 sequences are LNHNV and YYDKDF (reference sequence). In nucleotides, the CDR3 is TGTGCCACCAGCAGCGGGAGGCCAAACTACGAGCAGTACTTC. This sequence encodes CATSSGRPNYEQYF.